The source of this T cell receptor (beta chain) is a study of metastatic and nonmetastatic thyroid tumors. This clone has a count of ten or more. Original methodology: In papillary thyroid cancer, a distant-metastasis classifier was built using CDR3 differences across clinicopathological groups. TCRdb reprocessed the PCR reads via MiXCR. These V and J calls rely on TCRdb rather than the paper's analysis. Here the sample spans some 28,000 clones, 16% being singletons. Patients underwent thyroid surgery, and none had received any treatment before it. The sequence derives from a female donor with papillary thyroid cancer or a benign thyroid nodule (not recorded which). Some clones in this sample may be carry-over from other donors' samples. The sequenced sample was blood.

Here the CDR3 DNA reads TGTGCCAGCAGCGTAGGGGGACAGAGCAATCAGCCCCAGCATTTT. Amino acids: CASSVGGQSNQPQHF. This chain connects TRBV9 to TRBJ1-5; 7 bases map to TRBD1. With V trimmed by 0 bases and J by 1 base, 1 base remained unmatched. The CDR3 contains 15 residues. From germline, CDR1 is SGDLS and CDR2 YYNGEE.